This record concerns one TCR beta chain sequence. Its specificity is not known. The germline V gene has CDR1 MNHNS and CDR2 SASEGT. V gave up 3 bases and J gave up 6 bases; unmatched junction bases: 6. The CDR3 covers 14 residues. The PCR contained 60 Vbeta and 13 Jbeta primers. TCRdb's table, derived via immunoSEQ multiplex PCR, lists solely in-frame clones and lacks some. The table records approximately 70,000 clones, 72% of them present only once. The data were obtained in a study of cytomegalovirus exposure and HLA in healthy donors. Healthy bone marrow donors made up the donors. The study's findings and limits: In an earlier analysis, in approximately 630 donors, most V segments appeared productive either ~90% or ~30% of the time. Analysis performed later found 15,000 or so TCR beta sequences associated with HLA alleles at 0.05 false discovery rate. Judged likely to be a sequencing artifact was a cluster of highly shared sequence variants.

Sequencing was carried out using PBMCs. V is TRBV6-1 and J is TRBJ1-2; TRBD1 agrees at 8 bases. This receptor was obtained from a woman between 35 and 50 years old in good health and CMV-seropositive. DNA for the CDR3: TGTGCCAGCAGTGACGCAGGGGGCCCAGATGGCTACACCTTC. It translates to CASSDAGGPDGYTF.